This T cell receptor (beta chain) was identified during a study of molecular identifiers for immune sequencing clone quantification. TCRdb reanalysed the PCR reads using MiXCR and keeps one entry per CDR3 protein. The table lists about half a million distinct CDR3 sequences, 20% to 25% of them singletons. The CDR3 extends over 15 amino acids. V lost 0 bases to trimming and J lost 1 base, with 10 bases between them. The V gene's germline CDR1 is SGHRS and CDR2 YFSETQ. The chain links TRBV5-1 to TRBJ1-1, with a weak D call TRBD1 (6 bases). This TCR came from a human donor in good health. Some libraries in this study had Jurkat cell RNA spiked in. Sequences were obtained from naive CD8+ T cells from blood, with Jurkat cell RNA spiked in. The subset: FACS-sorted CD8+CD4-CCR7+CD45RA+ naive T cells. CDR3 in DNA: TGCGCCAGCAGCTTGGTGTGGGGGGCGAACACTGAAGCTTTCTTT. This sequence encodes CASSLVWGANTEAFF.